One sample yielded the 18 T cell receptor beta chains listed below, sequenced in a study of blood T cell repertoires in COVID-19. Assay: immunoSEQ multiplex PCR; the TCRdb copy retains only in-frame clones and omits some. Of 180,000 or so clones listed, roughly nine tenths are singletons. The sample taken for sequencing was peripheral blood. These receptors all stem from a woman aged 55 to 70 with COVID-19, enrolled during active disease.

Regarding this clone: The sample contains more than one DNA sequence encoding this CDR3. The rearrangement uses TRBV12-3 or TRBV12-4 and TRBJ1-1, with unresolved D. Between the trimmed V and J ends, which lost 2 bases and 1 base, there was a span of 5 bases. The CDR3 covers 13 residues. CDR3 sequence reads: CASSLTGNTEAFF. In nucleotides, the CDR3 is TGTGCCAGCAGTTTAACTGGGAACACTGAAGCTTTCTTT.

Here the CDR3 reads CASSLPDRGSNTGELFF. CDR3 coding DNA: TGTGCCAGCAGTTTACCGGACAGGGGCTCGAACACCGGGGAGCTGTTTTTT. The chain combines TRBV27 with TRBJ2-2; TRBD1 agrees at 9 bases. Germline assignment: CDR1 MNHEY and CDR2 SMNVEV (reference sequence). The CDR3 has 17 residues. The trim removed 2 bases at V and 0 bases at J, leaving 4 bases unmatched.

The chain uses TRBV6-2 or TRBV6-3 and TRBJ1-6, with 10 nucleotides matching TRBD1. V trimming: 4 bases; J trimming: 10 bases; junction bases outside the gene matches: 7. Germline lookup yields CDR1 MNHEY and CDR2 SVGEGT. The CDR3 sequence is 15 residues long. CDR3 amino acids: CASSSRGQGDSPLHF. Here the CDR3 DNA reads TGTGCCAGCAGTTCACGAGGACAGGGGGACTCACCCCTCCACTTT.

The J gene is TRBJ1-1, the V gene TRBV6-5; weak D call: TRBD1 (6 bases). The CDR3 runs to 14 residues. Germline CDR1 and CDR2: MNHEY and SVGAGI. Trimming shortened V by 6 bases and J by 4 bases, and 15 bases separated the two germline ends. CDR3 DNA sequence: TGTGCCAGCAGAACTGACAGGTCGGGCACTGAAGCTTTCTTT. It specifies CASRTDRSGTEAFF.

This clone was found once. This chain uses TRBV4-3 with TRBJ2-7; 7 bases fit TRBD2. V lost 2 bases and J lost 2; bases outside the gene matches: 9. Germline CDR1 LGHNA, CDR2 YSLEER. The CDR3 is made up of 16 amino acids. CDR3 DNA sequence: TGCGCCAGCAGCCAATTAACGGGAGGCCGCCCCTACGAGCAGTACTTC. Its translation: CASSQLTGGRPYEQYF.

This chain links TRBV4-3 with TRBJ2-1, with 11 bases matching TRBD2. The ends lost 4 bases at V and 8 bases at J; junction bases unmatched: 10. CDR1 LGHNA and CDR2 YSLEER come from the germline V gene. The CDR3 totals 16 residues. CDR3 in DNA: TGCGCCAGCAGCCGTGCCCCTAGCGGGAGGAATGATGAGCAGTTCTTC. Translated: CASSRAPSGRNDEQFF.

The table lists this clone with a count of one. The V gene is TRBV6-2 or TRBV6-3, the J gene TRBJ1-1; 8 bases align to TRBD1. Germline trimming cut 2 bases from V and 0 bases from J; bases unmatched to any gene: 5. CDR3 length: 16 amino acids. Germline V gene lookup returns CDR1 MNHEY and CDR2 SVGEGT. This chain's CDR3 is CASSYPRQGLNTEAFF. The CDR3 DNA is TGTGCCAGCAGTTACCCCCGACAGGGGTTGAACACTGAAGCTTTCTTT.

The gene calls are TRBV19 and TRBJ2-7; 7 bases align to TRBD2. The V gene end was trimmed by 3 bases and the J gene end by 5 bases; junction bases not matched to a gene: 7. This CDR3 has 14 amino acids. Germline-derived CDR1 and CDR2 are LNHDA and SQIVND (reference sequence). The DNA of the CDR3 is TGTGCCAGTAGTATTGGGGGGGAAGCCCACGAGCAGTACTTC. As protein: CASSIGGEAHEQYF.

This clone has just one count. The CDR3 loop is CASSPDGGNQPQHF. CDR3 in DNA: TGCGCCAGCAGCCCGGACGGGGGCAATCAGCCCCAGCATTTT. V and J are TRBV5-1 and TRBJ1-5; no clear D. The germline V gene has CDR1 SGHRS and CDR2 YFSETQ. The V gene lost 4 bases and the J gene lost 2 bases, with 10 bases spanning the gap. This CDR3 contains 14 residues.

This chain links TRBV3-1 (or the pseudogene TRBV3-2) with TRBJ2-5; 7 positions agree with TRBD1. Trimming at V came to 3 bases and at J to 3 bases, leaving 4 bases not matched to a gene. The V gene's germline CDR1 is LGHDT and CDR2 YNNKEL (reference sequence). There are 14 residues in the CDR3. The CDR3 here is CASSQTGLEETQYF. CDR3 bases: TGTGCCAGCAGCCAGACAGGGTTGGAAGAGACCCAGTACTTC.

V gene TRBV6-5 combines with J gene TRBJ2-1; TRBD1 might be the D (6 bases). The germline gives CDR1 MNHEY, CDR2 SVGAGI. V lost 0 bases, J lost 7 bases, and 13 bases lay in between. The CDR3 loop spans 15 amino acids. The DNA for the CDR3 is TGTGCCAGCAGTTACTCCACAGGGATATCAAATGAGCAGTTCTTC. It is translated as CASSYSTGISNEQFF.

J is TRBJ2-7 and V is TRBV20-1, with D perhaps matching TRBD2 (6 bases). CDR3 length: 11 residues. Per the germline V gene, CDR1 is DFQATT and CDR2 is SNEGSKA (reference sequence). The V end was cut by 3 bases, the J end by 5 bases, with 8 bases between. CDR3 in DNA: TGCAGTGCTAGCGGGAGCCACGAGCAGTACTTC. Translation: CSASGSHEQYF.

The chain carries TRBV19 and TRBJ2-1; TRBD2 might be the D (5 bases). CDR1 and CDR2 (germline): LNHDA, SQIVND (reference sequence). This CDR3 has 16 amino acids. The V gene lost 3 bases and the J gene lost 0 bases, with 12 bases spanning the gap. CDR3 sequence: CASSIRAGSSYNEQFF. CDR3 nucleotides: TGTGCCAGTAGTATTAGGGCGGGTAGCTCCTACAATGAGCAGTTCTTC.

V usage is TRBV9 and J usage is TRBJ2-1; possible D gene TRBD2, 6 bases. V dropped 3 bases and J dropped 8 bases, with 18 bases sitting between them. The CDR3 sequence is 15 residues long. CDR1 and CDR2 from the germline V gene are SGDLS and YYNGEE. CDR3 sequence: CASSAPGRSTDEQFF. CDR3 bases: TGTGCCAGCAGCGCCCCTGGGAGGTCTACCGATGAGCAGTTCTTC.

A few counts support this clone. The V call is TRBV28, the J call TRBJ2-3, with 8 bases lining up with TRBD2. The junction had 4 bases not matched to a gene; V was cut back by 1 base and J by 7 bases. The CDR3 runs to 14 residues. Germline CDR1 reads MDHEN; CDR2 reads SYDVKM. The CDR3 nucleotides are TGTGCCAGCAGTTTATCGGGAGGGCCCCATACGCAGTATTTT. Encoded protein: CASSLSGGPHTQYF. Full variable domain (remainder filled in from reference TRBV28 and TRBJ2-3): DVKVTQSSRYLVKRTGEKVFLECVQDMDHENMFWYRQDPGLGLRLIYFSYDVKMKEKGDIPEGYSVSREKKERFSLILESASTNQTSMYLCASSLSGGPHTQYFGPGTRLTVL.

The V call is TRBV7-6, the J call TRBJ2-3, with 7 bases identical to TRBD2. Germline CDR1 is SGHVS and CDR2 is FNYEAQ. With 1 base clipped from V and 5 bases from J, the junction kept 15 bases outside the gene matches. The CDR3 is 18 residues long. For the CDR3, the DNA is TGTGCCAGCAGCTTAGGGGATGGGCGGGAGCGAAACGGAGATACGCAGTATTTT. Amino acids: CASSLGDGRERNGDTQYF.

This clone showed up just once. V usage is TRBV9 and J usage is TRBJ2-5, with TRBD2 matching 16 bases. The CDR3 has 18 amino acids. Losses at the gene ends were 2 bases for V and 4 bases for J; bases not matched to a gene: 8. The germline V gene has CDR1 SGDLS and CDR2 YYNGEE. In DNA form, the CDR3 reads TGTGCCAGCAGCGTCGGGACTAGCGGGAGGGCCGCCGGAGAGACCCAGTACTTC. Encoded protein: CASSVGTSGRAAGETQYF.

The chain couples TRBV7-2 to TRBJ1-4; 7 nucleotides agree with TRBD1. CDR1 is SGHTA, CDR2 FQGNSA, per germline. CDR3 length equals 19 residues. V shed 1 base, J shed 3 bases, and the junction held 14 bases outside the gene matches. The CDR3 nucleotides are TGTGCCAGCAGCTTAGTGTTCAAGGGCCAGGGGGTAGCTAATGAAAAACTGTTTTTT. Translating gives CASSLVFKGQGVANEKLFF.